The T cell receptor beta chain described here comes from a study of T cell repertoires in aging, cancer and after chemotherapy (dated by TCRdb to the late 2010s). About the investigation overall: Six donor age groups were covered, ranging from 30 or younger up to 70 or older, and each group contained at least three individuals. Healthy donor control TCR repertoires were recorded over several months to years and showed clear clonal overlap across re-sampling. Roughly 8.8 million TCR reads were contained in the full dataset. Peripheral blood TCR beta repertoires from healthy donors and cancer patients were profiled to examine immunoaging and T cell reconstitution after chemotherapy. Alongside 95 healthy donors serving as a reference group, the cohort included over 200 cancer patients, of whom about 94 had hematological cancers and approximately 120 had solid cancers. Study-wide conclusions, independent of this receptor: In healthy donors, the drop in TCR diversity with age came mainly from a loss of richness, whereas in cancer patients a loss of evenness also played a part. In both cancer cohorts, median generation probability rose over the chemotherapy interval, which suggests that the repertoire was reconstituted through rebound thymic output. It was noted by the authors that conclusions about immunological memory after chemotherapy cannot be drawn from the repertoire data. Untreated patients with hematological or solid cancers showed significantly lower blood TCR diversity and higher clonality than age-matched healthy donors.

TCR beta rearrangements were amplified from genomic DNA isolated from peripheral blood, not from sorted cells or RNA. Including cysteine and phenylalanine, the CDR3 has 16 amino acids. Left in the record is the CDR3 DNA by itself, 48 bases read in frame from the first base. V was cut back by 4 bases and J by 1 base, leaving a gap of 14 bases between them. According to the germline V gene, CDR1 reads SGHDT and CDR2 reads YYEEEE. Using a mixed TRB-A/B primer pool, multiplex touch-down PCR amplified rearranged TRB sequences covering the V, D and J segments. Illumina adapters and sample indices were attached to the amplicons through two consecutive PCR reactions run with Phusion HS II polymerase. Amplicons were gel-purified with the NucleoSpin Gel and PCR Clean-up kit, then checked with Qubit and an Agilent 2100 Bioanalyzer. Libraries were sequenced on an Illumina MiSeq using 600-cycle, single-indexed, paired-end runs. The study's own analysis went as follows. MiXCR versions 2.12 and 3.0.5 were used to process the TRB sequences. Each unique CDR3 nucleotide sequence was counted as one clone, and only productive sequences with at least two reads were retained. The repertoire metrics were Shannon diversity, evenness, clonality (calculated as one minus evenness), and diversity profiles parameterized by alpha from 0 to 5. The IGoR algorithm was used to compute generation probabilities of clones in paired pre- and post-chemotherapy samples. The public reads were run again by TCRdb, first through fastp at Q25 and then through MiXCR, and only productive beta chains were kept. Rows matching on CDR3 protein sequence are summarized as one entry with the most common DNA and genes. TCRdb's processing, not the study's, gives the V and J calls here. This sample comprises 4,500 to 7,000 distinct CDR3 sequences, about 38% of them detected only once. The ten largest clonotypes hold more than 45% of the sample.

By sample share, this clonotype is medium-sized (0.01 to 0.1%). Its antigen is not yet known. Nothing much larger sits one base from this clone, and base qualities are not available. The sequenced material came from blood. The TCR comes from a human donor in good health. The chain joins TRBV5-6 to TRBJ2-2, with the D assignment possibly TRBD1 or TRBD2, given 6 matching bases for each. The CDR3: CASSLGGFGNTGELFF. The DNA sequence is as follows: TGTGCCAGCAGCCTAGGGGGGTTTGGGAACACCGGGGAGCTGTTTTTT. With the portions outside the CDR3 filled from the reference TRBV5-6 and TRBJ2-2 genes, the complete variable region becomes DAGVTQSPTHLIKTRGQQVTLRCSPKSGHDTVSWYQQALGQGPQFIFQYYEEEERQRGNFPDRFSGHQFPNYSSELNVNALLLGDSALYLCASSLGGFGNTGELFFGEGSRLTVL.